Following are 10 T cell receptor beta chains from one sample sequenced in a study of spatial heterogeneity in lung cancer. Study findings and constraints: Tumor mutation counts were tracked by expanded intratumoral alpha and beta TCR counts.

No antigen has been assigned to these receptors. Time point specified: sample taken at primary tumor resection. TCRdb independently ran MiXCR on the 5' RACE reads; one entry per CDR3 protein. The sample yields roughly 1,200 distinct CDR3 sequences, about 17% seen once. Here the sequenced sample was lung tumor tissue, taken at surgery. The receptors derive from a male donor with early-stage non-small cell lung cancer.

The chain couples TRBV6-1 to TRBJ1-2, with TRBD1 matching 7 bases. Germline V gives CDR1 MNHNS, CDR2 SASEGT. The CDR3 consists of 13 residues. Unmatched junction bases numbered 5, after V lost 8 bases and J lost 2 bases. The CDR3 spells CASYGTDNYGYTF. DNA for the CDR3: TGTGCCAGCTATGGGACAGACAACTATGGCTACACCTTC.

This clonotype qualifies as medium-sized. In DNA form, the CDR3 reads TGTGCCAGCAGACTGACAGCTTCTAACTATGGCTACACCTTC. This codes for CASRLTASNYGYTF. The chain is built from TRBV12-3 or TRBV12-4 and TRBJ1-2, with D maybe TRBD1 (5 bases). There are 14 residues in the CDR3. Deletions cut 6 bases from V and 0 bases from J, with 11 bases between.

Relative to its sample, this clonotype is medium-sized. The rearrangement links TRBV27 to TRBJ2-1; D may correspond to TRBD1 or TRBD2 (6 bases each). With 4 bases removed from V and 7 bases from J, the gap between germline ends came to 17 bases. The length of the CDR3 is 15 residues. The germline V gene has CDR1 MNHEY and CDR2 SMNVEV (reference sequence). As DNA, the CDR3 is TGTGCCAGCAGTTGGAGGGGACAAGGCTGGAATGAGCAGTTCTTC. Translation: CASSWRGQGWNEQFF.

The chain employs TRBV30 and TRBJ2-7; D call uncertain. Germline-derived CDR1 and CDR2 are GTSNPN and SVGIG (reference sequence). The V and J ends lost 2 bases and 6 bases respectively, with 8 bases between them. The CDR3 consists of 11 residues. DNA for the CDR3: TGTGCCTGGAGTTTGAAGCGCGAGCAGTACTTC. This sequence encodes CAWSLKREQYF.

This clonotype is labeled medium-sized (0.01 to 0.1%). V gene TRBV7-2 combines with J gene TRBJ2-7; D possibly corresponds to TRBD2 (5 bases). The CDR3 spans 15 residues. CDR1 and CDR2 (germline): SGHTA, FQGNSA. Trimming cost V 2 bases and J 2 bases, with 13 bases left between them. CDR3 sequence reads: CASSLIPGEAYEQYF. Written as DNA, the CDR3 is TGTGCCAGCAGCTTAATCCCCGGGGAAGCCTACGAGCAGTACTTC.

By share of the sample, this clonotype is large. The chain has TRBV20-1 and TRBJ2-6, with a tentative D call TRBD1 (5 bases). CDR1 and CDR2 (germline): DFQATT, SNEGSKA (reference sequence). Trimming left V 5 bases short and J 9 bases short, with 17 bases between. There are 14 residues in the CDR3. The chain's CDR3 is CSAPPPTAGNVLTF. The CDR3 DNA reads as TGCAGTGCTCCTCCCCCGACAGCAGGCAACGTCCTGACTTTC.

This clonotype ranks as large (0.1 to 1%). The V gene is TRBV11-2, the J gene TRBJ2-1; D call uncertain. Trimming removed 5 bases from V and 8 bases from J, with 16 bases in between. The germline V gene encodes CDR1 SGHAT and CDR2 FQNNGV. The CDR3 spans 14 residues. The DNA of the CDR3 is TGTGCCAGCAGCCCGGGTAGCCGCATTCATGAGCAGTTCTTC. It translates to CASSPGSRIHEQFF. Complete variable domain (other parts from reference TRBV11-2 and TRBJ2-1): EAGVAQSPRYKIIEKRQSVAFWCNPISGHATLYWYQQILGQGPKLLIQFQNNGVVDDSQLPKDRFSAERLKGVDSTLKIQPAKLEDSAVYLCASSPGSRIHEQFFGPGTRLTVL.

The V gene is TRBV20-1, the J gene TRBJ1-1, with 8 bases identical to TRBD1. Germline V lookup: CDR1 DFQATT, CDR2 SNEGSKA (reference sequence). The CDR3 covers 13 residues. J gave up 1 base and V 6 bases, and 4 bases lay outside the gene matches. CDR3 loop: CSAQGAWNTEAFF. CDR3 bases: TGCAGTGCCCAGGGGGCTTGGAACACTGAAGCTTTCTTT.

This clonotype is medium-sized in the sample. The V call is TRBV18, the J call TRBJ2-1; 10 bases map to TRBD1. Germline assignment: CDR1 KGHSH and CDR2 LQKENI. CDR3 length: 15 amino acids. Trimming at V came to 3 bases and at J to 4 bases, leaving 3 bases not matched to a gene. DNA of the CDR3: TGTGCCAGCTCACCGTCGGGACAGGGGTACAATGAGCAGTTCTTC. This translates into CASSPSGQGYNEQFF.

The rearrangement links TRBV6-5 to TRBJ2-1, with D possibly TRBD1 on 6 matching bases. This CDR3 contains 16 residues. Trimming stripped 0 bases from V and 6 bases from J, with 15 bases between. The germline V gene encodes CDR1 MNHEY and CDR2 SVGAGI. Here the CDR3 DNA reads TGTGCCAGCAGTTACTCGACAGGTGCGGCCTTCAATGAGCAGTTCTTC. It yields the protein CASSYSTGAAFNEQFF.